The 29 T cell receptor beta chains below come from one sample, sequenced in a study of CD8+ T cells in alopecia areata (dated by TCRdb to the late 2010s). Receptor libraries were prepared by the immunoSEQ multiplex PCR assay. To provide template for TCR sequencing, every sample had RNA extracted and reverse transcribed into cDNA. In TCRdb, the immuneACCESS table is reduced to in-frame sequences with V and J assigned. These tables do not hold every clone; where another copy was compared, an unresolved V gene accounts for under half, and the others remain unexplained. The sample records 95,000 to 150,000 clones, about 50% of which are singletons. About 11% of the sample comes from the top ten. The source material was NKG2D-low CD8+ T cells sorted from blood. Interpreted using the paper, the cell subset or site label stands for: sorted CD8+ NKG2D-low blood T cells. These receptors originate from a human donor with alopecia areata.

The sample holds one count of this clone. The chain links TRBV29-1 to TRBJ1-5; D not certain. With 5 bases removed from V and 2 bases from J, the gap between germline ends came to 22 bases. Per the germline V gene, CDR1 is SQVTM and CDR2 is ANQGSEA. CDR3 length equals 17 residues. The CDR3 DNA is TGCAGCGTTCCTCCCAAACGGGGAATTGTGTGCAATCAGCCCCAGCATTTT. It specifies CSVPPKRGIVCNQPQHF.

The chain combines TRBV29-1 with TRBJ2-3, with D unresolved. Germline CDR1 and CDR2: SQVTM and ANQGSEA. Trimming shortened V by 3 bases and J by 4 bases, and 17 bases separated the two germline ends. This CDR3 spans 15 amino acids. The CDR3 loop is CSVETGRNSPDTQYF. In nucleotides, the CDR3 is TGCAGCGTTGAGACGGGCAGAAACTCCCCAGATACGCAGTATTTT.

This clone was seen only a few times. The rearrangement joins TRBV28 to TRBJ1-6; 7 nucleotides line up with TRBD1. The J segment lost 7 bases and the V segment lost 5 bases, leaving 8 bases of the junction unmatched. The CDR3 is 15 amino acids. Germline CDR1 is MDHEN and CDR2 is SYDVKM. The CDR3 loop is CASSVQGLRNSPLHF. In DNA form, the CDR3 reads TGTGCCAGCAGTGTACAGGGGCTTCGGAATTCACCCCTCCACTTT.

The gene calls are TRBV28 and TRBJ1-5; D may be TRBD1 (6 bases). Germline V lookup: CDR1 MDHEN, CDR2 SYDVKM. The V end was cut by 5 bases, the J end by 5 bases, with 19 bases between. CDR3 length equals 16 residues. As DNA, the CDR3 is TGTGCCAGCAGTCCAGGACCGGGGCACAGGGATCAGCCCCAGCATTTT. Translating it yields CASSPGPGHRDQPQHF.

This clone was counted once. This sequence joins TRBV4-1 and TRBJ2-7; no clear D gene. Germline CDR1 is MGHRA and CDR2 is YSYEKL. The CDR3 has 13 amino acids. V lost 6 bases to trimming and J lost 0 bases, with 9 bases between them. The DNA for the CDR3 is TGCGCCAGCAGGGACGGCGACTCCTACGAGCAGTACTTC. Residues: CASRDGDSYEQYF.

The genes are TRBV30 and TRBJ2-7; unclear D gene. Germline V gene data show CDR1 as GTSNPN and CDR2 as SVGIG (reference sequence). Deletions cut 2 bases from V and 0 bases from J, with 8 bases between. The CDR3 contains 13 residues. In nucleotides, the CDR3 is TGTGCCTGGAGTTCCAAACCCTCCTACGAGCAGTACTTC. This sequence encodes CAWSSKPSYEQYF. Full variable domain (outside the CDR3, taken from reference TRBV30 and TRBJ2-7): SQTIHQWPATLVQPVGSPLSLECTVEGTSNPNLYWYRQAAGRGLQLLFYSVGIGQISSEVPQNLSASRPQDRQFILSSKKLLLSDSGFYLCAWSSKPSYEQYFGPGTRLTVT.

The V gene is TRBV29-1, the J gene TRBJ2-1; D is uncertain. V lost 7 bases and J lost 0, with 10 bases in between. Per the germline V gene, CDR1 is SQVTM and CDR2 is ANQGSEA. The CDR3 has 13 amino acids. The CDR3 spells CSAGVGSYNEQFF. For the CDR3, the DNA is TGCAGCGCTGGAGTGGGCTCCTACAATGAGCAGTTCTTC.

The chain employs TRBV5-1 and TRBJ1-1; 9 nucleotides align to TRBD1. After removal of 3 bases from V and 12 bases from J, the junction contained 6 bases not matched to a gene. CDR1 and CDR2 (germline): SGHRS, YFSETQ. The length of the CDR3 is 12 residues. CDR3 sequence: CASSWDRAESFF. The CDR3 DNA reads TGCGCCAGCAGCTGGGACAGGGCAGAATCTTTCTTT.

In its sample, this clone was seen a few times. This rearrangement joins TRBV29-1 to TRBJ1-2; D gene ambiguous. Germline-derived CDR1 and CDR2 are SQVTM and ANQGSEA. This CDR3 has 13 amino acids. V gave up 0 bases and J gave up 4 bases, with 9 bases separating them. The CDR3 protein is CSVEEPGSYGYTF. The CDR3 DNA sequence: TGCAGCGTTGAAGAGCCGGGATCCTATGGCTACACCTTC.

This clone was recorded a few times. Other nucleotide sequences from this sample produce the same CDR3. The chain uses TRBV29-1 and TRBJ2-5; no clear D. Trimming shortened V by 1 base and J by 3 bases, and 6 bases separated the two germline ends. Germline CDR1 SQVTM, CDR2 ANQGSEA. There are 12 residues in the CDR3. The DNA of the CDR3 is TGCAGCGTTGAAGGCCTTGAAGAGACCCAGTACTTC. Its translation: CSVEGLEETQYF.

This clone appeared a few times. This sequence joins TRBV28 and TRBJ1-2; tentative D call: TRBD1 (6 bases). The V gene's germline CDR1 is MDHEN and CDR2 SYDVKM. With 2 bases removed from V and 8 bases from J, the gap between germline ends came to 9 bases. The CDR3 contains 12 residues. The CDR3 nucleotides are TGTGCCAGCAGTTTACAGGGGATGGGCTACACCTTC. Residues: CASSLQGMGYTF.

This chain uses TRBV7-6 with TRBJ2-1; 8 nucleotides match TRBD1. The CDR3 contains 12 residues. The J segment lost 8 bases and the V segment lost 10 bases, leaving 7 bases of the junction unmatched. The germline V gene has CDR1 SGHVS and CDR2 FNYEAQ. DNA for the CDR3: TGTGCCACCGGGACAGGCCCGCATGAGCAGTTCTTC. Amino acids: CATGTGPHEQFF.

The genes are TRBV29-1 and TRBJ2-7; D is unresolved. The CDR3 covers 10 residues. CDR1 SQVTM and CDR2 ANQGSEA come from the germline V gene. CDR3 residues: CAAQDDVQYF. In DNA, the CDR3 is TGCGCGGCTCAGGATGATGTGCAGTACTTC.

On this clone itself: The sample contains more than one DNA sequence encoding this CDR3. The chain recombines TRBV30 with TRBJ2-7; no definite D call. Germline CDR1 reads GTSNPN; CDR2 reads SVGIG (reference sequence). The length of the CDR3 is 11 residues. The V end lost 1 base, the J end lost 4 bases, and 5 bases lay between the germline ends. The CDR3 region is CAWSADYEQYF. The CDR3 DNA reads TGTGCCTGGAGTGCGGATTACGAGCAGTACTTC.

This clone occurred a few times. V is TRBV19 and J is TRBJ2-1; D remains unclear. The length of the CDR3 is 13 residues. The V end was cut by 5 bases, the J end by 6 bases, with 11 bases between. Looked up from germline, CDR1 is LNHDA and CDR2 is SQIVND (reference sequence). The CDR3 DNA reads TGTGCCAGTAGTCCGACGCCTGGCAATGAGCAGTTCTTC. It codes for CASSPTPGNEQFF.

The V and J genes are TRBV6-5 and TRBJ2-3; no clear D gene. V lost 11 bases to trimming and J lost 5 bases, with 5 bases between them. The CDR3 covers 9 residues. CDR1 and CDR2 (germline): MNHEY, SVGAGI. The DNA for the CDR3 is TGTGCCGTCGGAGATACGCAGTATTTT. It is translated as CAVGDTQYF.

J is TRBJ2-7 and V is TRBV2, with a weak D call TRBD1 (5 bases). CDR3 length equals 13 residues. The V end lost 7 bases, the J end lost 6 bases, and 16 bases lay between the germline ends. The V gene's germline CDR1 is SNHLY and CDR2 FYNNEI. The chain's CDR3 is CASTRQWAGEQYF. The CDR3, as DNA: TGTGCCAGCACGCGACAGTGGGCAGGCGAGCAGTACTTC.

The rearrangement links TRBV5-1 to TRBJ2-2; D not certain. This CDR3 has 18 residues. Germline V gene data show CDR1 as SGHRS and CDR2 as YFSETQ. Trimming cost V 2 bases and J 3 bases, with 20 bases left between them. This CDR3 reads CASSFAVGFARHTGELFF. CDR3 coding DNA: TGCGCCAGCAGCTTTGCGGTAGGCTTCGCACGACACACCGGGGAGCTGTTTTTT. The whole variable domain, remainder taken from reference TRBV5-1 and TRBJ2-2, is KAGVTQTPRYLIKTRGQQVTLSCSPISGHRSVSWYQQTPGQGLQFLFEYFSETQRNKGNFPGRFSGRQFSNSRSEMNVSTLELGDSALYLCASSFAVGFARHTGELFFGEGSRLTVL.

With respect to this clone: Other DNA sequences in the same sample also yield this CDR3. This rearrangement joins TRBV19 to TRBJ1-5; D is uncertain. Trimming took off 1 base at V and 4 bases at J, with 2 bases between the two ends. There are 12 residues in the CDR3. Germline CDR1 reads LNHDA; CDR2 reads SQIVND (reference sequence). Here the CDR3 DNA reads TGTGCCAGTAGTATAGGGAATCAGCCCCAGCATTTT. This gives the protein CASSIGNQPQHF.

This clone was seen a handful of times. V usage is TRBV29-1 and J usage is TRBJ2-4, with D perhaps TRBD1 or TRBD2 (5 bases each). Germline lookup yields CDR1 SQVTM and CDR2 ANQGSEA. V lost 4 bases and J 2 bases, leaving 12 bases between the germline ends. The CDR3 is 14 residues long. Written as DNA, the CDR3 is TGCAGCGTTGGGGACCTCTTTCCCAAAAACATTCAGTACTTC. Encoded protein: CSVGDLFPKNIQYF.

The V call is TRBV29-1, the J call TRBJ2-5; 12 bases are shared with TRBD2. With V trimmed by 7 bases and J by 4 bases, 10 bases remained unmatched. Germline V gene lookup returns CDR1 SQVTM and CDR2 ANQGSEA. The CDR3 loop spans 15 amino acids. CDR3 sequence: CSAKGTSGLPETQYF. The CDR3 region has the DNA TGCAGCGCCAAGGGGACTAGCGGGCTTCCAGAGACCCAGTACTTC.

In its sample, this clone was seen a few times. The rearrangement links TRBV10-3 to TRBJ2-1; the D gene is possibly TRBD2 (5 bases). Looked up from germline, CDR1 is ENHRY and CDR2 is SYGVKD. The CDR3 is made up of 9 amino acids. Trimming pared 6 bases from V and 14 bases from J, leaving 8 bases between. The chain's CDR3 is CAISAREFF. The CDR3 DNA is TGTGCCATCAGCGCGCGGGAGTTCTTC.

The sample holds a few counts of this clone. This chain uses TRBV14 with TRBJ1-1; no clear D gene. This CDR3 has 13 amino acids. V was cut by 2 bases and J by 5 bases, with 9 bases left in between. Germline CDR1 is SGHDN and CDR2 is FVKESK. Here the CDR3 reads CASSQFLRTEAFF. The CDR3, as DNA: TGTGCCAGCAGCCAATTCCTGCGAACTGAAGCTTTCTTT.

The chain couples TRBV30 to TRBJ2-6; TRBD2 might be the D (6 bases). The length of the CDR3 is 14 residues. In germline, CDR1 is GTSNPN, CDR2 SVGIG (reference sequence). The germline V and J ends were trimmed by 5 bases and 2 bases, with 10 bases remaining between them. The CDR3 reads CAWVGEAGANVLTF. The CDR3 region has the DNA TGTGCCTGGGTTGGGGAGGCTGGGGCCAACGTCCTGACTTTC.

The CDR3 protein is CAWNGGDTEAFF. As DNA, the CDR3 is TGTGCCTGGAATGGGGGGGACACTGAAGCTTTCTTT. The chain couples TRBV30 to TRBJ1-1; weak D call: TRBD1 (5 bases). The CDR3 spans 12 residues. Trimming left V 4 bases short and J 3 bases short, with 9 bases between. CDR1 is GTSNPN, CDR2 SVGIG, per germline (reference sequence).

The chain links TRBV30 to TRBJ1-5; 9 positions agree with TRBD1. The CDR3 has 15 residues. The V gene end was trimmed by 2 bases and the J gene end by 4 bases; junction bases not matched to a gene: 6. Germline CDR1 and CDR2: GTSNPN and SVGIG (reference sequence). CDR3 amino acids: CAWSLQGAFNQPQHF. The CDR3 nucleotides are TGTGCCTGGAGTTTACAGGGGGCTTTTAATCAGCCCCAGCATTTT.

This clone showed up just a few times. The CDR3 loop is CSAEAGAGEQYF. The CDR3, as DNA: TGCAGCGCGGAGGCAGGGGCCGGGGAGCAGTACTTC. The chain carries TRBV29-1 and TRBJ2-7; tentative D call: TRBD1 (6 bases). CDR1 SQVTM and CDR2 ANQGSEA come from the germline V gene. Trimming cost V 7 bases and J 7 bases, with 17 bases left between them. The CDR3 is 12 residues long.

The V call is TRBV27, the J call TRBJ1-1; weak D call: TRBD1 (5 bases). Germline CDR1 and CDR2: MNHEY and SMNVEV (reference sequence). V shed 7 bases and J shed 1 base, with 13 bases lying between them. This CDR3 region has 14 residues. As DNA, the CDR3 is TGTGCCAGCACCCCCGTGGGGGGGAACACTGAAGCTTTCTTT. It yields the protein CASTPVGGNTEAFF.

This clone was counted only a few times. The CDR3 DNA reads TGTGCCAGCAGCCTCTTCGGAGCTGATGGCTACACCTTC. It translates to CASSLFGADGYTF. This chain uses TRBV27 with TRBJ1-2; D uncertain. Germline values: CDR1 MNHEY, CDR2 SMNVEV (reference sequence). This CDR3 comprises 13 residues. V was shortened by 6 bases and J by 6 bases, with 14 bases between the two germline ends.